This TCR beta chain was identified in a study of T cell responses to AZD1222 COVID-19 vaccine. Overall study context: Analyses pooled second doses at about 4 or about 12 weeks.

Between the trimmed V and J ends, which lost 0 bases and 1 base, there was a span of 6 bases. This CDR3 spans 14 amino acids. Germline V gene sequence: CDR1 MNHEY, CDR2 SVGAGI. Assay used: immunoSEQ multiplex PCR; TCRdb lists only in-frame clones, some missing. This sample has more than 85,000 clones; 84% occur once, and the top ten carry about 17%. Concerning this clone: Its antigen remains unidentified.

General study results and limits: Spike-spanning, vaccine-associated CD4 TCRs were dominant at 160-218 and 743-854. Rises in breadth and depth of Spike-specific TCRs came after two AZD1222 doses. No day 14 peak samples; only post-peak repertoires were characterized.

J is TRBJ2-5 and V is TRBV6-5, with unresolved D. The material was peripheral blood, obtained on day 0 of AZD1222 vaccination. This clonotype originated in an adult in good health. DNA of the CDR3: TGTGCCAGCAGTTACTCCCCGGGCCAAGAGACCCAGTACTTC. It is translated as CASSYSPGQETQYF.